The 5 T cell receptor beta chains below all came from one sample that was sequenced in a study of cytomegalovirus exposure and HLA in healthy donors. With 60 Vbeta and 13 Jbeta primers, the PCR was carried out. Assay used: immunoSEQ multiplex PCR; TCRdb lists only in-frame clones, some missing. Of some 200,000 clones listed, roughly 87% are singletons. The material sequenced was PBMCs. The source is a man in his fifties in good health and CMV-seronegative.

The gene calls are TRBV18 and TRBJ1-2; 9 nucleotides line up with TRBD1. The germline V gene encodes CDR1 KGHSH and CDR2 LQKENI. V was clipped by 0 bases and J by 7 bases; unmatched bases: 15. CDR3 size: 18 residues. CDR3 sequence: CASSPPRGQGAPGAGYTF. CDR3 nucleotides: TGTGCCAGCTCACCACCTAGGGGACAGGGCGCCCCCGGTGCTGGCTACACCTTC.

The chain couples TRBV14 to TRBJ1-5; TRBD1 might be the D (5 bases). CDR1 is SGHDN and CDR2 is FVKESK in the germline V gene. The ends were cut back, 1 base at V and 1 base at J, with 11 bases in the middle. This CDR3 comprises 16 residues. CDR3 nucleotides: TGTGCCAGCAGCCAAGTAGGGGTGGCAAGCAATCAGCCCCAGCATTTT. This gives the protein CASSQVGVASNQPQHF.

The rearrangement joins TRBV9 to TRBJ2-7, with TRBD1 matching 7 bases. V was pared by 0 bases and J by 3 bases, with 3 bases of the junction left unmatched. Per germline, CDR1 SGDLS and CDR2 YYNGEE. There are 14 residues in the CDR3. CDR3 protein: CASSVDRGRYEQYF. For the CDR3, the DNA is TGTGCCAGCAGCGTAGACAGGGGCCGCTACGAGCAGTACTTC.

V usage is TRBV5-4 and J usage is TRBJ1-2; D not resolved. Germline CDR1 is SGHNT and CDR2 is YYREEE (reference sequence). Between the trimmed V and J ends, which lost 3 bases and 2 bases, there was a span of 2 bases. The CDR3 loop spans 11 amino acids. CDR3 nucleotides: TGTGCCAGCAGCTCAAACTATGGCTACACCTTC. This encodes CASSSNYGYTF.

The gene calls are TRBV4-3 and TRBJ1-3, with D maybe TRBD1 (6 bases). The V and J ends lost 3 bases and 1 base respectively, with 7 bases between them. CDR1 and CDR2 (germline): LGHNA, YSLEER. CDR3 length: 14 residues. CDR3 region: CASSHQGSGNTIYF. Written as DNA, the CDR3 is TGCGCCAGCAGCCACCAGGGGTCTGGAAACACCATATATTTT.